The next 32 T cell receptor beta chains were all read from a single sample in a study of regulatory T cells in long-lasting Graves disease. Investigators prepared the TCR beta libraries by applying iRepertoire HTBI primers and Arm-PCR of CDR3 regions. MiXCR, applied by TCRdb to the multiplex PCR reads, yields one record per CDR3 protein. In the table there are hundreds of thousands of distinct CDR3 sequences, less than 20% of which are singletons. Stated time point: newly diagnosed GD, antithyroid drugs for less than 3 months. From PBMCs, RNA was extracted and then used to make the TCR library. The same sample was also used in a study of T cells in Graves' hyperthyroidism and ophthalmopathy.

This specimen was peripheral blood mononuclear cells (PBMCs), taken at new diagnosis, from a patient treated with antithyroid drugs. The origin of the receptors is a young woman with Graves disease.

Comment on this clonotype: Sequence at one end of the junction differs from germline and may be a read error. This sequence joins TRBV24-1 and TRBJ1-1; 8 bases map to TRBD1. The CDR3 covers 14 residues. CDR1 and CDR2 from the germline V gene are KGHDR and SFDVKD. The CDR3 here is CASSLQGDGTEAFF. CDR3 DNA: TGTGCCAGCAGTTTACAGGGGGATGGCACTGAAGCTTTCTTT.

This chain's CDR3 is CASSLVPSPDNEQFF. CDR3 sequence (DNA): TGTGCCAGCAGCTTAGTACCTTCTCCTGACAATGAGCAGTTCTTC. The chain has TRBV7-3 and TRBJ2-1; D is ambiguous. CDR3 size: 15 residues. The V and J ends lost 2 bases and 5 bases respectively, with 13 bases between them. The germline gives CDR1 SGHTA, CDR2 FQGTGA. The complete variable domain, with remaining parts taken from reference TRBV7-3 and TRBJ2-1, reads GAGVSQTPSNKVTEKGKYVELRCDPISGHTALYWYRQSLGQGPEFLIYFQGTGAADDSGLPNDRFFAVRPEGSVSTLKIQRTERGDSAVYLCASSLVPSPDNEQFFGPGTRLTVL.

This rearrangement joins TRBV15 to TRBJ2-5; no firm D call. With 5 bases removed from V and 4 bases from J, the gap between germline ends came to 14 bases. The CDR3 consists of 14 residues. Looked up from germline, CDR1 is LNHNV and CDR2 is YYDKDF (reference sequence). The CDR3 reads CATSPPGQRETQYF. The CDR3 bases are TGTGCCACCAGCCCTCCTGGGCAGAGAGAGACCCAGTACTTC.

This clonotype has a handful of counts. The chain is built from TRBV9 and TRBJ2-3; 8 bases map to TRBD2. CDR3 length: 15 residues. V lost 0 bases to trimming and J lost 4 bases; unmatched junction nucleotides: 4. The germline V gene encodes CDR1 SGDLS and CDR2 YYNGEE. The CDR3: CASSVVLAGPDTQYF. As DNA, the CDR3 is TGTGCCAGCAGCGTAGTGTTAGCGGGACCAGATACGCAGTATTTT. Together with reference TRBV9 and TRBJ2-3, the CDR3 gives the full variable domain: DSGVTQTPKHLITATGQRVTLRCSPRSGDLSVYWYQQSLDQGLQFLIQYYNGEERAKGNILERFSAQQFPDLHSELNLSSLELGDSALYFCASSVVLAGPDTQYFGPGTRLTVL.

This clonotype was seen many times. The chain carries TRBV7-9 and TRBJ2-7, with 7 bases lining up with TRBD1. Losses at the gene ends were 5 bases for V and 3 bases for J; bases not matched to a gene: 7. Germline loops: CDR1 SEHNR, CDR2 FQNEAQ (reference sequence). The CDR3 extends over 14 amino acids. CDR3 residues: CASSDPRGHYEQYF. The DNA for the CDR3 is TGTGCCAGCAGCGACCCTAGGGGGCACTACGAGCAGTACTTC.

This clonotype was counted many times. V gene TRBV12-3 or TRBV12-4 combines with J gene TRBJ1-1; tentatively, D is TRBD1 (5 bases). The length of the CDR3 is 12 residues. Trimming cost V 8 bases and J 5 bases, with 12 bases left between them. The CDR3 DNA follows: TGTGCCAGCCTTGGGGGGGGAACTGAAGCTTTCTTT. It encodes CASLGGGTEAFF.

CDR3 in amino acids: CASSRRTANTGELFF. In nucleotides, the CDR3 is TGTGCCAGCAGCCGTCGGACAGCGAACACCGGGGAGCTGTTTTTT. The chain combines TRBV7-9 with TRBJ2-2; possible D gene TRBD1, 6 bases. V gave up 5 bases and J gave up 0 bases, with 10 bases separating them. This CDR3 is built from 15 residues. Per germline, CDR1 SEHNR and CDR2 FQNEAQ (reference sequence).

There are many counts of this clonotype. The chain uses TRBV18 and TRBJ1-4; the D is unclear. The CDR3 covers 13 residues. Germline V gene data show CDR1 as KGHSH and CDR2 as LQKENI. V lost 1 base and J lost 7, with 7 bases in between. DNA for the CDR3: TGTGCCAGCTCACCACTGCAGGCTGAAAAACTGTTTTTT. Its translation: CASSPLQAEKLFF.

This clonotype was seen a single time. The chain carries TRBV14 and TRBJ2-3, with D possibly TRBD2 on 7 matching bases. The CDR3 sequence is 15 residues long. Between the trimmed V and J ends, which lost 4 bases and 6 bases, there was a span of 17 bases. Germline values: CDR1 SGHDN, CDR2 FVKESK. CDR3 protein: CASSPPGGLLDTQYF. The CDR3 DNA reads as TGTGCCAGCAGCCCCCCCGGGGGGCTTCTCGATACGCAGTATTTT.

This clonotype was observed at least ten times. The chain uses TRBV27 and TRBJ2-3; possibly TRBD2 for D (5 bases). V gave up 0 bases and J gave up 2 bases, with 21 bases separating them. CDR3 length: 19 residues. Germline V CDR1 and CDR2: MNHEY, SMNVEV (reference sequence). Here the CDR3 DNA reads TGTGCCAGCAGTTTATCGGGGATCTACTTCCGGGGAGCCACAGATACGCAGTATTTT. Its protein product is CASSLSGIYFRGATDTQYF.

V is TRBV9 and J is TRBJ2-1; TRBD2 matches at 11 bases. The ends lost 0 bases at V and 5 bases at J; junction bases unmatched: 10. The CDR3 is made up of 18 amino acids. Looked up from germline, CDR1 is SGDLS and CDR2 is YYNGEE. CDR3 DNA: TGTGCCAGCAGCGTAGGGATTAGTCTAGCGGGAGGTAACAATGAGCAGTTCTTC. Protein: CASSVGISLAGGNNEQFF.

This clonotype has more than one count but fewer than ten. The chain carries TRBV5-8 and TRBJ2-5, with 8 positions matching TRBD2. V gave up 3 bases and J gave up 1 base; unmatched junction bases: 11. In germline, CDR1 is SGHTS, CDR2 YDEGEE. CDR3 length equals 17 residues. The CDR3 spells CASSSLSGERFQETQYF. In nucleotides, the CDR3 is TGTGCCAGCAGCTCCCTTAGCGGGGAGCGCTTCCAAGAGACCCAGTACTTC.

This clonotype was observed many times. The chain uses TRBV20-1 and TRBJ2-1; possibly TRBD1 for D (6 bases). Trimming cost V 6 bases and J 8 bases, with 14 bases left between them. The CDR3 extends over 12 amino acids. The germline V gene has CDR1 DFQATT and CDR2 SNEGSKA (reference sequence). The CDR3, as DNA: TGCAGTGCGAGTGGACAGATCGATGAGCAGTTCTTC. Translation gives CSASGQIDEQFF.

This chain uses TRBV11-2 with TRBJ2-1, with 12 bases that match TRBD2. Trimming at V came to 5 bases and at J to 8 bases, leaving 13 bases not matched to a gene. Germline CDR1 is SGHAT and CDR2 is FQNNGV. This CDR3 comprises 17 residues. The CDR3, as DNA: TGTGCCAGCAGCCACCGACTAGCGGGAGTCCCGGCTTATGAGCAGTTCTTC. Translating gives CASSHRLAGVPAYEQFF.

This clonotype was detected many times. This chain uses TRBV30 with TRBJ1-1; D not resolved. This CDR3 is 11 amino acids long. Germline loops: CDR1 GTSNPN, CDR2 SVGIG (reference sequence). V shed 4 bases and J shed 1 base, with 4 bases lying between them. The CDR3 bases are TGTGCCTGGATTCGGAACACTGAAGCTTTCTTT. It yields the protein CAWIRNTEAFF.

The sample holds many counts of this clonotype. V and J are TRBV28 and TRBJ1-2, with D hard to call. V dropped 0 bases and J dropped 2 bases, with 7 bases sitting between them. Germline CDR1 is MDHEN and CDR2 is SYDVKM. The CDR3 totals 14 residues. The CDR3 loop is CASSLWAENYGYTF. Written as DNA, the CDR3 is TGTGCCAGCAGTTTATGGGCAGAGAACTATGGCTACACCTTC.

This clonotype was detected a few times. This sequence joins TRBV6-1 and TRBJ1-2, with TRBD1 identical over 8 bases. This CDR3 region has 14 residues. Trimming took 6 bases from V and 8 from J; bases not matched to a gene: 11. Germline V gene data show CDR1 as MNHNS and CDR2 as SASEGT. CDR3 nucleotide sequence: TGTGCCAGCAGCCGCTTCGGACAGGGCAAAGGCTACACCTTC. This translates into CASSRFGQGKGYTF.

This clonotype was found a few times. The V and J genes are TRBV5-1 and TRBJ1-1, with D possibly being TRBD1 (5 bases). CDR1 is SGHRS and CDR2 is YFSETQ in the germline V gene. Trimming took off 2 bases at V and 8 bases at J, with 22 bases between the two ends. This CDR3 is 16 amino acids long. In DNA form, the CDR3 reads TGCGCCAGCAGCTTACATCCGGGACGAAAAAGGGCAGAAGCTTTCTTT. It codes for CASSLHPGRKRAEAFF.

V is TRBV2 and J is TRBJ2-3; 11 bases are a match to TRBD2. Germline loops: CDR1 SNHLY, CDR2 FYNNEI. With V trimmed by 10 bases and J by 5 bases, 11 bases remained unmatched. The CDR3 is 15 residues long. The CDR3 region is CANGPGLAEKDTQYF. The CDR3 region has the DNA TGTGCCAACGGGCCGGGACTAGCGGAGAAAGATACGCAGTATTTT.

This clonotype showed up many times. J is TRBJ1-2 and V is TRBV5-1; D unclear. Between the trimmed V and J ends, which lost 0 bases and 1 base, there was a span of 13 bases. Germline assignment: CDR1 SGHRS and CDR2 YFSETQ. The CDR3 runs to 16 residues. The CDR3 DNA sequence: TGCGCCAGCAGCTTGGATCCCCTGACGATTAACTATGGCTACACCTTC. Translation gives CASSLDPLTINYGYTF.

In this sample, this clonotype turned up many times. The chain is built from TRBV7-9 and TRBJ2-7; D unresolved. Germline values: CDR1 SEHNR, CDR2 FQNEAQ (reference sequence). The CDR3 consists of 11 residues. V gave up 3 bases and J gave up 6 bases, with 6 bases separating them. The CDR3 bases are TGTGCCAGCAGCTTTCAGGCCGAGCAGTACTTC. Translating it yields CASSFQAEQYF.

This clonotype was counted at least ten times. This rearrangement joins TRBV3-1 to TRBJ2-1; tentatively, D is TRBD1 or TRBD2 (5 bases each). V was cut by 0 bases and J by 6 bases, with 12 bases left in between. Per germline, CDR1 LGHDT and CDR2 YNNKEL (reference sequence). The CDR3 has 15 residues. The CDR3 region has the DNA TGTGCCAGCAGCCAAGAGTGGGGGTGGGGCAATGAGCAGTTCTTC. This sequence encodes CASSQEWGWGNEQFF.

About this clonotype: A far larger clone lies a single base away; this is likely a read error. This rearrangement joins TRBV2 to TRBJ2-7; D gene unclear. Looked up from germline, CDR1 is SNHLY and CDR2 is FYNNEI. The CDR3 contains 14 residues. CDR3: CASSPNSEAYVQYF. The CDR3 DNA sequence: TGTGCCAGCTCACCTAACAGCGAAGCCTACGTGCAGTACTTC.

This clonotype has only a few counts. V usage is TRBV10-1 and J usage is TRBJ2-1, with a tentative D call TRBD1 (6 bases). The CDR3 consists of 14 residues. V dropped 3 bases and J dropped 2 bases, with 8 bases sitting between them. Germline CDR1 is WNHNN and CDR2 is SYGVQD (reference sequence). The CDR3 coding sequence is TGCGCCAGCAGTGATACAGGGCCCTACAATGAGCAGTTCTTC. It translates to CASSDTGPYNEQFF.

In its sample, this clonotype was seen many times. The chain links TRBV28 to TRBJ2-7, with TRBD1 as a possible D gene (6 bases). V lost 7 bases and J lost 3, with 16 bases in between. The CDR3 is made up of 14 amino acids. Germline loops: CDR1 MDHEN, CDR2 SYDVKM. The CDR3 here is CASTQGTPHYEQYF. The CDR3 nucleotides are TGTGCCAGCACCCAGGGGACACCCCACTACGAGCAGTACTTC.

This clonotype was seen repeatedly, ten times or more. This sequence joins TRBV18 and TRBJ2-7; D possibly corresponds to TRBD1 (6 bases). Trimming shortened V by 3 bases and J by 0 bases, and 12 bases separated the two germline ends. The CDR3 loop spans 15 amino acids. CDR1 and CDR2 from the germline V gene are KGHSH and LQKENI. The DNA for the CDR3 is TGTGCCAGCTCACCGGGTTACAGGGTCTCCTACGAGCAGTACTTC. This encodes CASSPGYRVSYEQYF.

This clonotype was counted ten times or more. V and J are TRBV11-2 and TRBJ2-1; 11 bases are a match to TRBD2. Germline V CDR1 and CDR2: SGHAT, FQNNGV. After removal of 6 bases from V and 4 bases from J, the junction contained 8 bases not matched to a gene. The CDR3 extends over 16 amino acids. This chain's CDR3 is CASSRSTSGRYNEQFF. CDR3 nucleotide sequence: TGTGCCAGCAGTCGCTCTACTAGCGGGAGATACAATGAGCAGTTCTTC. The entire variable domain, with the rest obtained from reference TRBV11-2 and TRBJ2-1, is as follows: EAGVAQSPRYKIIEKRQSVAFWCNPISGHATLYWYQQILGQGPKLLIQFQNNGVVDDSQLPKDRFSAERLKGVDSTLKIQPAKLEDSAVYLCASSRSTSGRYNEQFFGPGTRLTVL.

This clonotype was seen many times. The rearrangement links TRBV5-4 to TRBJ2-3, with TRBD1 matching 8 bases. Germline-derived CDR1 and CDR2 are SGHNT and YYREEE (reference sequence). J lost 1 base, V lost 3 bases, and 22 bases had no gene match. The CDR3 runs 21 residues. The chain's CDR3 is CASSSWDGDWSAGQGTDTQYF. The CDR3 region has the DNA TGTGCCAGCAGCTCTTGGGATGGTGACTGGTCTGCGGGACAGGGCACAGATACGCAGTATTTT.

Details on this clonotype: A far larger clone is a single base away, which makes a read error likely. The chain recombines TRBV2 with TRBJ2-1; 10 bases align to TRBD2. The J call may be mistaken, given a closer DNA end match to TRBJ2-3. Germline V gene data show CDR1 as SNHLY and CDR2 as FYNNEI. This CDR3 region has 15 residues. DNA for the CDR3: TGTGCCAGCAGTGCATCCAGCGGGAGGGTAGGTACGCAGTATTTT. It specifies CASSASSGRVGTQYF.

The table lists this clonotype with many counts. This chain joins TRBV10-1 and TRBJ2-2; 7 bases are a match to TRBD1. The V segment lost 8 bases and the J segment 1 base; nucleotides outside the gene matches: 4. This CDR3 comprises 14 residues. CDR1 and CDR2 from the germline V gene are WNHNN and SYGVQD (reference sequence). The CDR3 DNA is TGCGCCAGCCGACAGGGAGTGAACACCGGGGAGCTGTTTTTT. As protein: CASRQGVNTGELFF.

This clonotype was counted at least ten times. The chain employs TRBV3-1 and TRBJ2-1; 8 bases fit TRBD2. Germline values: CDR1 LGHDT, CDR2 YNNKEL (reference sequence). This CDR3 spans 14 amino acids. With V trimmed by 2 bases and J by 8 bases, 5 bases remained unmatched. The CDR3 DNA sequence: TGTGCCAGCAGCCAATCGGCTAGCGGGTATGAGCAGTTCTTC. It yields the protein CASSQSASGYEQFF.

The table lists this clonotype with many counts. The chain recombines TRBV20-1 with TRBJ1-4, with 7 bases aligning to TRBD1. The germline V gene encodes CDR1 DFQATT and CDR2 SNEGSKA (reference sequence). The CDR3 consists of 17 residues. V gave up 4 bases and J gave up 4 bases; unmatched junction bases: 15. This CDR3 reads CSATNRQTGNFNEKLFF. In nucleotides, the CDR3 is TGCAGTGCTACTAACCGCCAGACAGGGAACTTTAATGAAAAACTGTTTTTT.